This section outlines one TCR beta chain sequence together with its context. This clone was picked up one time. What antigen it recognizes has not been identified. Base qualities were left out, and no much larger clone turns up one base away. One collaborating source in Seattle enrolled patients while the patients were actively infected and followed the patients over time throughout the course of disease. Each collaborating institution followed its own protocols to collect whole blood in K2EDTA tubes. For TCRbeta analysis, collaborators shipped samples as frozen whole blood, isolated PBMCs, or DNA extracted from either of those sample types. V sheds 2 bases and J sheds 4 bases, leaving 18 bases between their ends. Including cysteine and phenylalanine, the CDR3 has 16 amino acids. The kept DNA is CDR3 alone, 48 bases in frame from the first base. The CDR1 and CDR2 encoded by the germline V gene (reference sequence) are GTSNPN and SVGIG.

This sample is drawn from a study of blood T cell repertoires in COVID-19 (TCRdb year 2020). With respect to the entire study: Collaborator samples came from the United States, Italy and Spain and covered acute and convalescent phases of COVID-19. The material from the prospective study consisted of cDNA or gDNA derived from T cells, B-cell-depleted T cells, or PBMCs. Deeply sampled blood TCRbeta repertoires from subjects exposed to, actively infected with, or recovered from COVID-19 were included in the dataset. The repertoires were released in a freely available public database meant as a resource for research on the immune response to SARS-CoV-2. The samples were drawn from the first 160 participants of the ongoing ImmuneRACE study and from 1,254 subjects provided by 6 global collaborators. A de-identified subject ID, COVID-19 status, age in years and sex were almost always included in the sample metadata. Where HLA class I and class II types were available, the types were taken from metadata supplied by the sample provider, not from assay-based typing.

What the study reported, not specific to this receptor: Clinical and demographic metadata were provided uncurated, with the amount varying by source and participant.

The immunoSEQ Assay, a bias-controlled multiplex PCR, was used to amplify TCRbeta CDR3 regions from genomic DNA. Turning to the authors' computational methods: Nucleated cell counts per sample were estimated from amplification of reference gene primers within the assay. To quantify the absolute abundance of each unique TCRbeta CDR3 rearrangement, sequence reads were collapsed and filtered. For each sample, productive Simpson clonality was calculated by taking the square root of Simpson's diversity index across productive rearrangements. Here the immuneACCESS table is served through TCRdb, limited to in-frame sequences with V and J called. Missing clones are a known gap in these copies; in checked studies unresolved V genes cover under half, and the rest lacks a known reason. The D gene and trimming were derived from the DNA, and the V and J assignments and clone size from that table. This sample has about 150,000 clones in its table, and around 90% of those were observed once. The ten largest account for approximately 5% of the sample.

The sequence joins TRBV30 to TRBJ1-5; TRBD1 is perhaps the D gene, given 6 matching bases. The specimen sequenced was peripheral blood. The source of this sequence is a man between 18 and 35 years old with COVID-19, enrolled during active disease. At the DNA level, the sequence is TGTGCCTGGAGTACAGGGCCCGTTGTTAGAAATCAGCCCCAGCATTTT. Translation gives CAWSTGPVVRNQPQHF.